This T cell receptor (beta chain) stems from a study of control samples from healthy donors and cancer patients. The protocol was immunoSEQ multiplex PCR, while the TCRdb copy is restricted to in-frame clones and leaves out a portion. The sample yields some 5,600 clones, roughly four fifths seen once. The CDR3 runs to 15 residues. Trimming at V came to 0 bases and at J to 5 bases, leaving 6 bases not matched to a gene. The V gene's germline CDR1 is SGHRS and CDR2 YFSETQ. The sequence was collected from a female donor with lung cancer. The chain links TRBV5-1 to TRBJ1-2, with 8 bases aligning to TRBD1. The sample taken for sequencing was formalin-fixed, paraffin-embedded tissue. The CDR3 spells CASSLEAGGVYGYTF. The CDR3 DNA reads as TGCGCCAGCAGCTTGGAGGCAGGGGGCGTGTATGGCTACACCTTC.